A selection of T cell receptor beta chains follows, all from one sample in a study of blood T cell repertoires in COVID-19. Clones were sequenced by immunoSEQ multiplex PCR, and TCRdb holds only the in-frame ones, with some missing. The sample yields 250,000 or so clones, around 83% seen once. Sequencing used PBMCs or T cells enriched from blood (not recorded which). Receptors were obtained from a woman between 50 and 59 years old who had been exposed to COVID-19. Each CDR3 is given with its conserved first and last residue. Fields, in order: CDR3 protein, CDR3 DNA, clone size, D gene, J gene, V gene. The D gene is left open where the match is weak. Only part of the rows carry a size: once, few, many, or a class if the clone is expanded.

CDR3: CASSPRDRATPPLHF
DNA: TGTGCCAGCTCACCCCGGGACAGGGCCACGCCACCCCTCCACTTT
size: once
D: TRBD1
J: TRBJ1-6
V: TRBV18

CDR3: CASSRSGGARNTEAFF
DNA: TGTGCCAGCTCACGGAGCGGCGGGGCGAGGAACACTGAAGCTTTCTTT
size: NA
D: NA
J: TRBJ1-1
V: TRBV18

CDR3: CASSPTGFSTDTQYF
DNA: TGTGCCAGCAGCCCCACAGGGTTTAGCACAGATACGCAGTATTTT
size: NA
D: NA
J: TRBJ2-3
V: TRBV7-6

CDR3: CASSLIQVFGNTIYF
DNA: TGTGCCAGCAGTTTAATACAGGTCTTTGGAAACACCATATATTTT
size: NA
D: NA
J: TRBJ1-3
V: TRBV27

CDR3: CASSQDLGRTSGHQETQYF
DNA: TGCGCCAGCAGCCAAGATCTGGGGCGGACTAGCGGCCACCAAGAGACCCAGTACTTC
size: NA
D: TRBD2
J: TRBJ2-5
V: TRBV4-1

CDR3: CASTPDYRDYGYTF
DNA: TGTGCCAGCACCCCAGACTACCGGGACTATGGCTACACCTTC
size: NA
D: NA
J: TRBJ1-2
V: TRBV6-4

CDR3: CASSTNQGIVGKQPQHF
DNA: TGTGCCAGCAGCACCAATCAAGGGATAGTCGGGAAGCAGCCCCAGCATTTT
size: NA
D: NA
J: TRBJ1-5
V: TRBV21-1

CDR3: CASSDRGRAGNTIYF
DNA: TGTGCCAGCAGTGACAGGGGGCGAGCTGGAAACACCATATATTTT
size: NA
D: TRBD1
J: TRBJ1-3
V: TRBV2

CDR3: CASSSRTGENTEAFF
DNA: TGTGCCAGCAGTTCCCGGACAGGAGAGAACACTGAAGCTTTCTTT
size: NA
D: TRBD1
J: TRBJ1-1
V: TRBV27

CDR3: CASSLAATGNTEAFF
DNA: TGCGCCAGCAGCTTGGCCGCGACAGGGAACACTGAAGCTTTCTTT
size: NA
D: NA
J: TRBJ1-1
V: TRBV5-1

CDR3: CASSRQGAANEKLFF
DNA: TGTGCCAGCAGTCGACAGGGGGCGGCTAATGAAAAACTGTTTTTT
size: NA
D: TRBD1
J: TRBJ1-4
V: TRBV2

CDR3: CARSCLWSPGTSSYEQYF
DNA: TGTGCCAGAAGCTGCCTTTGGAGTCCGGGGACAAGCTCCTACGAGCAGTACTTC
size: NA
D: NA
J: TRBJ2-7
V: TRBV5-3

CDR3: CASRGQNQPQHF
DNA: TGTGCCAGCAGAGGACAGAATCAGCCCCAGCATTTT
size: NA
D: NA
J: TRBJ1-5
V: TRBV7-9

CDR3: CASSVVPGSTEAFF
DNA: TGTGCCAGCAGCGTAGTGCCGGGGTCCACTGAAGCTTTCTTT
size: NA
D: NA
J: TRBJ1-1
V: TRBV9

CDR3: CASSLWDGQANQPQHF
DNA: TGTGCCAGCAGTTTATGGGACGGACAGGCCAATCAGCCCCAGCATTTT
size: NA
D: TRBD1
J: TRBJ1-5
V: TRBV28